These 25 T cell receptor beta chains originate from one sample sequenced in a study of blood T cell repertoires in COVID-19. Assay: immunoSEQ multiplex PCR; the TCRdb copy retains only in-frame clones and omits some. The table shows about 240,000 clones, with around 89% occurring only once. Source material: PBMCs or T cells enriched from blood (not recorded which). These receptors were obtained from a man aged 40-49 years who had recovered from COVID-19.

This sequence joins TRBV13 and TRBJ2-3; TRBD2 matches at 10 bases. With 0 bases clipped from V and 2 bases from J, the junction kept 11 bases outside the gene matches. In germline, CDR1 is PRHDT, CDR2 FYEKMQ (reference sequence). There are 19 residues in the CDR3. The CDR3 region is CASSLGLLAGASDTDTQYF. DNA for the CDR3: TGTGCCAGCAGCTTAGGCCTCCTAGCGGGGGCCTCTGACACAGATACGCAGTATTTT. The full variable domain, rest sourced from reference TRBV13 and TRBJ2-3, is AAGVIQSPRHLIKEKRETATLKCYPIPRHDTVYWYQQGPGQDPQFLISFYEKMQSDKGSIPDRFSAQQFSDYHSELNMSSLELGDSALYFCASSLGLLAGASDTDTQYFGPGTRLTVL.

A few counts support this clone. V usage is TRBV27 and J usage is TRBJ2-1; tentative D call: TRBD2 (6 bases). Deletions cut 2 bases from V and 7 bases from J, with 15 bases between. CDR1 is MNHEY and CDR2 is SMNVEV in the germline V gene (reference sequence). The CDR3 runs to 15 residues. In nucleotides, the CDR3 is TGTGCCAGCAGTTTAAATAGCGGCTATGGGAATGAGCAGTTCTTC. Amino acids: CASSLNSGYGNEQFF.

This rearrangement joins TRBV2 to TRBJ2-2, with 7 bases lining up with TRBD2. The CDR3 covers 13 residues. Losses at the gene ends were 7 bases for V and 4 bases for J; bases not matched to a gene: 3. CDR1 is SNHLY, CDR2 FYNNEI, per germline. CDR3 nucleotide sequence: TGTGCCAGCAATGAGCGGGGCACCGGGGAGCTGTTTTTT. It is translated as CASNERGTGELFF.

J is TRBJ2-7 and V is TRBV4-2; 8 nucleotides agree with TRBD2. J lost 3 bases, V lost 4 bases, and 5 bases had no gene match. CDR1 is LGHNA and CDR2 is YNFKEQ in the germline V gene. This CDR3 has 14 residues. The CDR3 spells CASSLPGGNYEQYF. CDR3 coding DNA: TGTGCCAGCAGCCTGCCGGGGGGGAACTACGAGCAGTACTTC.

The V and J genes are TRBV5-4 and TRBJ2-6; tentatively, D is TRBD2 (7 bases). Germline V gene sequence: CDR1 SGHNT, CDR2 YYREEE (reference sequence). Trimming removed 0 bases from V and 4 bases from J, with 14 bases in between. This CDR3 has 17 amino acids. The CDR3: CASSLEGGTSGANVLTF. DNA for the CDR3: TGTGCCAGCAGCTTGGAGGGGGGGACTTCCGGGGCCAACGTCCTGACTTTC.

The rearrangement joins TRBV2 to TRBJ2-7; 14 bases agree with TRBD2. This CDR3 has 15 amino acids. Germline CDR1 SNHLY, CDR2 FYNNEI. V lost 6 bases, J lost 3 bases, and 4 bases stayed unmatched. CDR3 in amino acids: CASRVGLAGVYEQYF. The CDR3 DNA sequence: TGTGCCAGCAGAGTGGGACTAGCGGGAGTCTACGAGCAGTACTTC.

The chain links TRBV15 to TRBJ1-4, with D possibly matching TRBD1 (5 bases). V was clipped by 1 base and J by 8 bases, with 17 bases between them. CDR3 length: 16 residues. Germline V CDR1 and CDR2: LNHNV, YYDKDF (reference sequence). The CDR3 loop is CATSRGPPQGGEKLFF. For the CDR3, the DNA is TGTGCCACCAGCAGAGGCCCCCCGCAGGGTGGAGAAAAACTGTTTTTT.

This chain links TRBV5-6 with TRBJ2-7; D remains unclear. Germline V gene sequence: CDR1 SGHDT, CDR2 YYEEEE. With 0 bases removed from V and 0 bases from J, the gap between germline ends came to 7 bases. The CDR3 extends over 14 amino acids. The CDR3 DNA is TGTGCCAGCAGCTTGGAGAGGAGCTCCTACGAGCAGTACTTC. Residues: CASSLERSSYEQYF.

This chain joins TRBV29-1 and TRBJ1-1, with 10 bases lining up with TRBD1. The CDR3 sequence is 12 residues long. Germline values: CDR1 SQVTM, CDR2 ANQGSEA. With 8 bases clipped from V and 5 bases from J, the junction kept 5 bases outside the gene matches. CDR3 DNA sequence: TGCAGCATACGGACAGGGGGGACTGAAGCTTTCTTT. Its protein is CSIRTGGTEAFF.

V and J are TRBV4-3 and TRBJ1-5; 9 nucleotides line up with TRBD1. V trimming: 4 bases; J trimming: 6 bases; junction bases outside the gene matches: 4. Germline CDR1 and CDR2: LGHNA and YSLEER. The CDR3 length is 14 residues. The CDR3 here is CASSPTGGSQPQHF. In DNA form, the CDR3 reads TGCGCCAGCAGCCCTACAGGGGGCTCTCAGCCCCAGCATTTT.

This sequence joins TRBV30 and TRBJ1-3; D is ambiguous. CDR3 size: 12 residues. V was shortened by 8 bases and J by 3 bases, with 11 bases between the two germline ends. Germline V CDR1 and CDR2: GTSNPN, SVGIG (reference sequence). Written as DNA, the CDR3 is TGTGCCCGGACGACTTTTGGAAACACCATATATTTT. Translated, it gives CARTTFGNTIYF. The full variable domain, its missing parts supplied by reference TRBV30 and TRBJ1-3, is SQTIHQWPATLVQPVGSPLSLECTVEGTSNPNLYWYRQAAGRGLQLLFYSVGIGQISSEVPQNLSASRPQDRQFILSSKKLLLSDSGFYLCARTTFGNTIYFGEGSWLTVV.

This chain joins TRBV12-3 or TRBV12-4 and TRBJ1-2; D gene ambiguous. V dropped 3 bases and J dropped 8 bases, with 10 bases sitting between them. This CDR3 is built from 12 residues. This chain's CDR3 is CASSFGSGGYTF. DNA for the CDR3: TGTGCCAGCAGTTTCGGGTCTGGGGGCTACACCTTC.

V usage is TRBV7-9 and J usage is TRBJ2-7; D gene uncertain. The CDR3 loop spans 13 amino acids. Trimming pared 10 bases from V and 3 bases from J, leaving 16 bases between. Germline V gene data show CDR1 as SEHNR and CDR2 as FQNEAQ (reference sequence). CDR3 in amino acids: CAMGQSSHYEQYF. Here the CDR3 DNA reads TGTGCCATGGGCCAGAGTTCCCACTACGAGCAGTACTTC.

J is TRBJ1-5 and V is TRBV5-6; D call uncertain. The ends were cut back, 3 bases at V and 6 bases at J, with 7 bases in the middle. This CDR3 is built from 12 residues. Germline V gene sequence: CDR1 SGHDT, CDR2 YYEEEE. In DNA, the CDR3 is TGTGCCAGCAGCTCCCCGTTTCAGCCCCAGCATTTT. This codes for CASSSPFQPQHF.

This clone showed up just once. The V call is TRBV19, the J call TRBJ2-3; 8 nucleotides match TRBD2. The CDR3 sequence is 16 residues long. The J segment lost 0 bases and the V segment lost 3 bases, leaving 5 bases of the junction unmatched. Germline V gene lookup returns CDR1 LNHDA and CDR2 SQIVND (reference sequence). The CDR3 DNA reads TGTGCCAGTAGTATTTCCACTAGCGGTAGCACAGATACGCAGTATTTT. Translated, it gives CASSISTSGSTDTQYF.

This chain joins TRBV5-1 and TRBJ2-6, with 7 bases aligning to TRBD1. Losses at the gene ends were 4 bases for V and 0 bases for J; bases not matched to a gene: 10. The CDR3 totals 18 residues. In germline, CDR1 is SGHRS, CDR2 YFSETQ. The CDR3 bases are TGCGCCAGCAGCGGGGGTCCGGGACAGCCCTCTGGGGCCAACGTCCTGACTTTC. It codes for CASSGGPGQPSGANVLTF.

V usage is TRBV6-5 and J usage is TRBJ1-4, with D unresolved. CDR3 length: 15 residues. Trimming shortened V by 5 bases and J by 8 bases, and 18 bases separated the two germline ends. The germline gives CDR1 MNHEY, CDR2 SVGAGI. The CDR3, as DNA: TGTGCCAGCAGTACAAGACCGCAGGTCGAAGAAAAACTGTTTTTT. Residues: CASSTRPQVEEKLFF.

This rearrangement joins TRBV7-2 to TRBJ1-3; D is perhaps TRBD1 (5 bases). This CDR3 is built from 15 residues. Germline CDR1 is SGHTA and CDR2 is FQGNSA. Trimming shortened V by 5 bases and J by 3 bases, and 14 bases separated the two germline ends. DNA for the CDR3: TGTGCCAGCAGCCAAAAGTCGGGGGATGGAAACACCATATATTTT. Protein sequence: CASSQKSGDGNTIYF.

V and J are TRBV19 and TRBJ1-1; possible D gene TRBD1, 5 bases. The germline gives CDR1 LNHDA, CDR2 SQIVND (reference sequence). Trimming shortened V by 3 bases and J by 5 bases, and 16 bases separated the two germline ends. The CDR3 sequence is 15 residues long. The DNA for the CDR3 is TGTGCCAGTAGTATGGGGCACGGGGCGGGGACTGAAGCTTTCTTT. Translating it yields CASSMGHGAGTEAFF.

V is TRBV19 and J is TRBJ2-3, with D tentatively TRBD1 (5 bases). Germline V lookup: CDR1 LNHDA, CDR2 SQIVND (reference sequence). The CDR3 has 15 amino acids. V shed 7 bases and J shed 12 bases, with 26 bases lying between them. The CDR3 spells CASTLVGQGRSAQYF. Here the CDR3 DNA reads TGTGCCAGTACCCTCGTGGGTCAGGGTAGGTCCGCACAGTATTTT.

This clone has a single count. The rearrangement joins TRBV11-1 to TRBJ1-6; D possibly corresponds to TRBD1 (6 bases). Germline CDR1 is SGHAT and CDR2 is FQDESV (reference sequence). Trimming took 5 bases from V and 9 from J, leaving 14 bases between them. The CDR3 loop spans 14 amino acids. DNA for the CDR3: TGTGCCAGCAGCCTACCCTCGACAGGTTCACCCCTCCACTTT. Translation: CASSLPSTGSPLHF.

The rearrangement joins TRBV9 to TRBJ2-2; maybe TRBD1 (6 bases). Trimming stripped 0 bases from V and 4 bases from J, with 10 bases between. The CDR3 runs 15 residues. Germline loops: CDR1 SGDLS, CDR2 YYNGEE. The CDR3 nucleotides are TGTGCCAGCAGCGTAGAGGCAGGGGCCACCGGGGAGCTGTTTTTT. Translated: CASSVEAGATGELFF.

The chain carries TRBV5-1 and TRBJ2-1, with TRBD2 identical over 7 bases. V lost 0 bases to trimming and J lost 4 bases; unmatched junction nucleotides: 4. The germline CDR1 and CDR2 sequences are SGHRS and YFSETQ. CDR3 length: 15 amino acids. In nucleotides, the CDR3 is TGCGCCAGCAGCTTGGCTAGCGGCGTTTACAATGAGCAGTTCTTC. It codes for CASSLASGVYNEQFF. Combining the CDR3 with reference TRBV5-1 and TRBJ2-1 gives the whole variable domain KAGVTQTPRYLIKTRGQQVTLSCSPISGHRSVSWYQQTPGQGLQFLFEYFSETQRNKGNFPGRFSGRQFSNSRSEMNVSTLELGDSALYLCASSLASGVYNEQFFGPGTRLTVL.

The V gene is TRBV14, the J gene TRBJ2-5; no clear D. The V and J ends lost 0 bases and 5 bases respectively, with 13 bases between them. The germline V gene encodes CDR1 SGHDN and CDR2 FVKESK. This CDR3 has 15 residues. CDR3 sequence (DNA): TGTGCCAGCAGCCAAGATCACGGTCCCAGGGAGACCCAGTACTTC. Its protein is CASSQDHGPRETQYF.

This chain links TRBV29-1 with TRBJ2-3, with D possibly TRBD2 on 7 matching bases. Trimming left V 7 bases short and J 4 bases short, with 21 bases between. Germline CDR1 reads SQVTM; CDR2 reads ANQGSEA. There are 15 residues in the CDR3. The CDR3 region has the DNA TGCAGCGCTCAAAGGGGGGGCGTTGTGGCAGATACGCAGTATTTT. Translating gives CSAQRGGVVADTQYF.